Following are 31 T cell receptor beta chains from one sample sequenced in a study of a mutant IDH1 vaccine in newly diagnosed glioma. Described time point: baseline, week 1 (first vaccination visit). Treatment specified: pre-vaccination baseline after standard-of-care therapy. Sequencing was performed with immunoSEQ multiplex PCR; in TCRdb, only in-frame clones are kept and a portion is missing. The data show tens of thousands of clones, 83% seen once. Sequenced material: PBMCs, taken from a glioma patient treated with radiotherapy, temozolomide or both. The source of these receptors is a woman aged 45-60 years with glioma.

The chain has TRBV7-9 and TRBJ1-1; unclear D gene. The germline V gene has CDR1 SEHNR and CDR2 FQNEAQ (reference sequence). The CDR3 runs to 15 residues. V lost 2 bases and J lost 1, with 11 bases in between. CDR3 nucleotide sequence: TGTGCCAGCAGCTTAAGTAACAGTTGGAACACTGAAGCTTTCTTT. Translated, it gives CASSLSNSWNTEAFF.

In DNA form, the CDR3 reads TGTGCCAGCAGCTTCGGTCTAGTAAGCACAGATACGCAGTATTTT. It codes for CASSFGLVSTDTQYF. V and J are TRBV5-6 and TRBJ2-3; D not certain. The V gene lost 2 bases and the J gene lost 0 bases, with 10 bases spanning the gap. CDR1 SGHDT and CDR2 YYEEEE come from the germline V gene. The CDR3 totals 15 residues.

V usage is TRBV9 and J usage is TRBJ1-3; no clear D. This CDR3 comprises 11 residues. Trimming cost V 0 bases and J 5 bases, with 0 bases left between them. Germline V gene data show CDR1 as SGDLS and CDR2 as YYNGEE. CDR3 loop: CASSVGNTIYF. In DNA, the CDR3 is TGTGCCAGCAGCGTAGGAAACACCATATATTTT.

The gene calls are TRBV19 and TRBJ1-1, with no clear D. Germline CDR1 reads LNHDA; CDR2 reads SQIVND (reference sequence). Trimming removed 6 bases from V and 0 bases from J, with 8 bases in between. CDR3 length: 13 amino acids. CDR3 coding DNA: TGTGCCAGTAGCCCCCAACTGAACACTGAAGCTTTCTTT. Protein product: CASSPQLNTEAFF.

V is TRBV10-2 and J is TRBJ1-1; TRBD1 might be the D (6 bases). The V end was cut by 3 bases, the J end by 1 base, with 6 bases between. Germline CDR1 and CDR2: WSHSY and SAAADI. The CDR3 sequence is 13 residues long. DNA for the CDR3: TGCGCCAGCAGTGAAGGGGGGAACACTGAAGCTTTCTTT. Residues: CASSEGGNTEAFF.

This rearrangement joins TRBV2 to TRBJ2-3, with 10 nucleotides matching TRBD2. V trimming: 1 base; J trimming: 7 bases; junction bases outside the gene matches: 5. Germline assignment: CDR1 SNHLY and CDR2 FYNNEI. The CDR3 consists of 15 residues. Here the CDR3 reads CASSEEGTSAYTQYF. The CDR3, as DNA: TGTGCCAGCAGTGAAGAGGGGACTAGCGCTTATACGCAGTATTTT.

The rearrangement links TRBV29-1 to TRBJ1-2; 8 nucleotides line up with TRBD1. The CDR3 is made up of 13 amino acids. CDR1 and CDR2 from the germline V gene are SQVTM and ANQGSEA. Unmatched junction bases numbered 3, after V lost 4 bases and J lost 2 bases. The DNA of the CDR3 is TGCAGCGTTGGTAGGACAGGGAACTATGGCTACACCTTC. It encodes CSVGRTGNYGYTF.

The chain recombines TRBV5-1 with TRBJ2-7, with 11 bases that match TRBD2. Germline V gene sequence: CDR1 SGHRS, CDR2 YFSETQ. V lost 3 bases and J lost 2; bases outside the gene matches: 7. The CDR3 is 16 residues long. Here the CDR3 DNA reads TGCGCCAGCAGCTCGCATCTTAGCGGGGGGGCCTACGAGCAGTACTTC. Residues: CASSSHLSGGAYEQYF.

The J gene is TRBJ1-2, the V gene TRBV5-5; D not certain. Germline lookup yields CDR1 SGHKS and CDR2 YYEKEE (reference sequence). This CDR3 is 14 amino acids long. The ends were cut back, 1 base at V and 1 base at J, with 8 bases in the middle. The CDR3, as DNA: TGTGCCAGCAGCTTGTCCGGCGGTAACTATGGCTACACCTTC. Translation: CASSLSGGNYGYTF.

This clone was recorded a few times. The J gene is TRBJ1-1, the V gene TRBV4-1; the match to TRBD1 covers 9 bases. V was clipped by 4 bases and J by 0 bases; unmatched bases: 18. Per germline, CDR1 MGHRA and CDR2 YSYEKL. The CDR3 is made up of 20 amino acids. In nucleotides, the CDR3 is TGCGCCAGCAGCCTTTTCCCCCCGGGGCCTACAGGGGGCATGAACACTGAAGCTTTCTTT. The encoded protein is CASSLFPPGPTGGMNTEAFF.

The rearrangement links TRBV5-1 to TRBJ2-5; 8 bases are shared with TRBD1. The CDR3 is 13 amino acids. Unmatched junction bases numbered 6, after V lost 4 bases and J lost 7 bases. Germline V gives CDR1 SGHRS, CDR2 YFSETQ. The CDR3 sequence: CASSPTGDGTQYF. In nucleotides, the CDR3 is TGCGCCAGCAGCCCGACAGGGGATGGGACCCAGTACTTC.

The chain has TRBV7-2 and TRBJ2-3; TRBD1 matches 9 bases. Germline values: CDR1 SGHTA, CDR2 FQGNSA. Germline trimming cut 3 bases from V and 4 bases from J; bases unmatched to any gene: 2. The CDR3 totals 14 residues. The CDR3 reads CASSLGQGPDTQYF. The CDR3 DNA reads as TGTGCCAGCAGCTTGGGACAGGGACCAGATACGCAGTATTTT.

This sequence joins TRBV14 and TRBJ2-2, with D unresolved. The CDR3 extends over 13 amino acids. Germline CDR1 reads SGHDN; CDR2 reads FVKESK. V was cut by 10 bases and J by 0 bases, with 9 bases left in between. CDR3 coding DNA: TGTGCCACAGCTTCCCCGAACACCGGGGAGCTGTTTTTT. Its protein product is CATASPNTGELFF.

The rearrangement uses TRBV16 and TRBJ1-6; D remains unclear. Trimming left V 0 bases short and J 9 bases short, with 9 bases between. The germline gives CDR1 KGHSY, CDR2 FQNENV. The CDR3 loop spans 14 amino acids. For the CDR3, the DNA is TGTGCCAGCAGCCAATCGTATGAGAGTTCACCCCTCCACTTT. Translating gives CASSQSYESSPLHF.

Here the CDR3 reads CASSQTPGTGGTGELFF. As DNA, the CDR3 is TGTGCCAGCAGCCAAACCCCCGGGACAGGAGGCACCGGGGAGCTGTTTTTT. The chain has TRBV14 and TRBJ2-2, with 8 nucleotides matching TRBD1. Trimming took 2 bases from V and 4 from J; bases not matched to a gene: 9. This CDR3 has 17 amino acids. The germline CDR1 and CDR2 sequences are SGHDN and FVKESK.

The chain recombines TRBV4-1 with TRBJ2-1; maybe TRBD2 (7 bases). The germline V and J ends were trimmed by 0 bases and 2 bases, with 11 bases remaining between them. The CDR3 covers 16 residues. Germline values: CDR1 MGHRA, CDR2 YSYEKL. The CDR3: CASSQEWGGPYNEQFF. The CDR3 nucleotides read TGCGCCAGCAGCCAAGAATGGGGGGGGCCCTACAATGAGCAGTTCTTC.

With regard to this clone: A read error may produce the germline difference seen at one junction end. V gene TRBV9 combines with J gene TRBJ2-3, with 13 bases that match TRBD2. Germline CDR1 and CDR2: SGDLS and YYNGEE. This CDR3 has 13 amino acids. CDR3: CASSPGLAGAPLF. The CDR3 bases are TGTGCCAGCAGCCCAGGACTAGCGGGGGCCCCACTTTTT. The full variable domain, with the rest looked up from reference TRBV9 and TRBJ2-3, is DSGVTQTPKHLITATGQRVTLRCSPRSGDLSVYWYQQSLDQGLQFLIQYYNGEERAKGNILERFSAQQFPDLHSELNLSSLELGDSALYFCASSPGLAGAPLFGPGTRLTVL.

A few counts support this clone. The chain has TRBV29-1 and TRBJ1-1; no definite D call. V lost 4 bases and J lost 1, with 7 bases in between. This CDR3 has 12 amino acids. CDR1 is SQVTM and CDR2 is ANQGSEA in the germline V gene. The CDR3 region has the DNA TGCAGCGTTGTTCACGGGAACACTGAAGCTTTCTTT. Residues: CSVVHGNTEAFF.

The chain links TRBV4-2 to TRBJ2-3, with a weak D call TRBD1 (6 bases). Germline V gives CDR1 LGHNA, CDR2 YNFKEQ. The CDR3 covers 14 residues. Trimming removed 4 bases from V and 3 bases from J, with 11 bases in between. The CDR3 here is CASSRIQGTDTQYF. In DNA form, the CDR3 reads TGTGCCAGCAGCCGGATCCAGGGGACAGATACGCAGTATTTT.

The V gene is TRBV4-2, the J gene TRBJ2-7; 12 bases are shared with TRBD1. The CDR3 has 19 residues. Germline CDR1 is LGHNA and CDR2 is YNFKEQ. Germline trimming cut 4 bases from V and 2 bases from J; bases unmatched to any gene: 15. The DNA of the CDR3 is TGTGCCAGCAGCCCCCAAGACGGGACAGGGGGCGGTAGGACCTACGAGCAGTACTTC. Its protein is CASSPQDGTGGGRTYEQYF.

The rearrangement links TRBV27 to TRBJ2-3, with TRBD2 as a possible D gene (6 bases). Trimming cost V 3 bases and J 7 bases, with 20 bases left between them. Germline V gives CDR1 MNHEY, CDR2 SMNVEV (reference sequence). The CDR3 has 16 residues. CDR3 coding DNA: TGTGCCAGCAGTTTCTCACCGGGAGCCGCTTACAATACGCAGTATTTT. It yields the protein CASSFSPGAAYNTQYF.

The chain carries TRBV6-6 and TRBJ2-1, with D tentatively TRBD1 (5 bases). The V end lost 8 bases, the J end lost 3 bases, and 11 bases lay between the germline ends. The CDR3 contains 13 residues. Germline V CDR1 and CDR2: MNHNY, SVGAGI (reference sequence). CDR3: CASGSGIYNEQFF. The CDR3 DNA follows: TGTGCCAGCGGCTCAGGGATCTACAATGAGCAGTTCTTC.

The rearrangement links TRBV7-9 to TRBJ2-2, with 7 bases aligning to TRBD2. J lost 5 bases, V lost 4 bases, and 1 base had no gene match. This CDR3 has 13 residues. From germline, CDR1 is SEHNR and CDR2 FQNEAQ (reference sequence). Written as DNA, the CDR3 is TGTGCCAGCAGCTCCGGGGGGACCGGGGAGCTGTTTTTT. Encoded protein: CASSSGGTGELFF.

This clone was picked up one time. The chain recombines TRBV28 with TRBJ1-3; 10 bases match TRBD1. The V gene end was trimmed by 6 bases and the J gene end by 6 bases; junction bases not matched to a gene: 26. The germline CDR1 and CDR2 sequences are MDHEN and SYDVKM. This CDR3 has 21 amino acids. This chain's CDR3 is CASRNAKRTGGLKFGENTIYF. For the CDR3, the DNA is TGTGCCAGCAGAAACGCCAAGAGGACAGGGGGTTTGAAGTTCGGGGAAAACACCATATATTTT.

There are a few counts of this clone. This chain uses TRBV27 with TRBJ1-1; weak D call: TRBD1 (5 bases). Germline V gene lookup returns CDR1 MNHEY and CDR2 SMNVEV (reference sequence). Trimming pared 0 bases from V and 10 bases from J, leaving 12 bases between. This CDR3 has 13 residues. CDR3 loop: CASSLSEGGGAFF. The DNA for the CDR3 is TGTGCCAGCAGTTTATCGGAGGGTGGGGGAGCTTTCTTT.

V and J are TRBV5-1 and TRBJ1-5, with D tentatively TRBD1 (6 bases). V lost 4 bases and J 7 bases, leaving 15 bases between the germline ends. Germline V gene data show CDR1 as SGHRS and CDR2 as YFSETQ. The CDR3 runs to 14 residues. The CDR3 nucleotides read TGCGCCAGCAGCGCGACAGGTGTGGGGCAGCCCCAGCATTTT. Translation: CASSATGVGQPQHF.

The rearrangement joins TRBV28 to TRBJ1-4, with 7 bases that match TRBD1. Germline V gene lookup returns CDR1 MDHEN and CDR2 SYDVKM. This CDR3 has 14 amino acids. The trim removed 6 bases at V and 7 bases at J, leaving 8 bases unmatched. This CDR3 reads CASRPGQLSEKLFF. CDR3 nucleotides: TGTGCCAGCAGGCCGGGACAGCTTAGTGAAAAACTGTTTTTT.

This chain links TRBV5-1 with TRBJ2-1, with TRBD2 matching over 11 bases. The CDR3 is 15 residues long. Germline CDR1 and CDR2: SGHRS and YFSETQ. The J segment lost 8 bases and the V segment lost 2 bases, leaving 6 bases of the junction unmatched. For the CDR3, the DNA is TGCGCCAGCAGCTTAGGGCTAGCGGGGGGATATGAGCAGTTCTTC. It yields the protein CASSLGLAGGYEQFF.

The chain uses TRBV6-5 and TRBJ1-5, with D perhaps TRBD1 (6 bases). Germline CDR1 MNHEY, CDR2 SVGAGI. There are 12 residues in the CDR3. Trimming left V 7 bases short and J 8 bases short, with 12 bases between. CDR3 DNA sequence: TGTGCCAGCAATACAGGGTTTGAGCCCCAGCATTTT. Amino acids: CASNTGFEPQHF.

This chain connects TRBV25-1 to TRBJ1-1, with D maybe TRBD1 (5 bases). The CDR3 length is 17 residues. Germline-derived CDR1 and CDR2 are MGHDK and SYGVNS. Trimming shortened V by 4 bases and J by 0 bases, and 18 bases separated the two germline ends. The CDR3 reads CASSGPHRPIMNTEAFF. CDR3 nucleotides: TGTGCCAGCAGTGGCCCTCACAGGCCCATTATGAACACTGAAGCTTTCTTT.

This clone appeared a few times. This sequence joins TRBV9 and TRBJ1-1, with 7 bases aligning to TRBD1. Germline V gives CDR1 SGDLS, CDR2 YYNGEE. V lost 0 bases, J lost 2 bases, and 4 bases stayed unmatched. CDR3 length: 15 amino acids. The CDR3 DNA sequence: TGTGCCAGCAGCGTAGAGGGACAGCGAAACACTGAAGCTTTCTTT. Translated, it gives CASSVEGQRNTEAFF.